The 27 T cell receptor beta chains below were found in one sample sequenced in a study of OX40 agonist ivuxolimab in advanced cancers. The assay was immunoSEQ multiplex PCR, and TCRdb's table has in-frame clones only and misses some. The sample lists 57,000 or so clones; about 89% were seen once. The sample consisted of CD4+ or CD8+ T cells sorted from blood, taken in a trial of the OX40 agonist ivuxolimab. The receptors originated from an adult with an advanced solid tumor such as melanoma, head and neck, liver or kidney cancer.

The chain's CDR3 is CASSVDPSPSYNEQFF. DNA for the CDR3: TGTGCCAGCAGCGTAGACCCTAGCCCCTCCTACAATGAGCAGTTCTTC. V is TRBV9 and J is TRBJ2-1, with D possibly TRBD2 on 5 matching bases. The germline V gene encodes CDR1 SGDLS and CDR2 YYNGEE. V dropped 0 bases and J dropped 0 bases, with 10 bases sitting between them. The CDR3 is 16 residues long.

This chain links TRBV10-3 with TRBJ2-3; no reliable D call. Trimming pared 3 bases from V and 6 bases from J, leaving 10 bases between. In germline, CDR1 is ENHRY, CDR2 SYGVKD. CDR3 length equals 13 residues. The CDR3 DNA reads as TGTGCCATCAGTGACGGTGCCCCGGATACGCAGTATTTT. Its protein product is CAISDGAPDTQYF.

V and J are TRBV13 and TRBJ2-1; TRBD2 aligns across 9 bases. J lost 9 bases, V lost 3 bases, and 9 bases had no gene match. Germline loops: CDR1 PRHDT, CDR2 FYEKMQ (reference sequence). CDR3 length: 15 amino acids. CDR3 residues: CASSFGREGPFEQFF. The CDR3 DNA follows: TGTGCCAGCAGCTTTGGGCGGGAGGGCCCTTTTGAGCAGTTCTTC.

The chain carries TRBV4-3 and TRBJ2-7, with TRBD2 identical over 8 bases. CDR1 and CDR2 from the germline V gene are LGHNA and YSLEER. Trimming cost V 3 bases and J 7 bases; bases outside gene matches: 5. CDR3 length: 13 amino acids. The CDR3 nucleotides are TGCGCCAGCAGCCAGGAGCGGGAGCTGGAGCAGTACTTC. It codes for CASSQERELEQYF.

The chain links TRBV18 to TRBJ2-3; TRBD2 agrees at 8 bases. Germline values: CDR1 KGHSH, CDR2 LQKENI. This CDR3 is built from 14 residues. Trimming took 5 bases from V and 3 from J; bases not matched to a gene: 4. The chain's CDR3 is CASSSGLGTDTQYF. CDR3 nucleotide sequence: TGTGCCAGCTCATCGGGACTAGGGACAGATACGCAGTATTTT.

The chain is built from TRBV18 and TRBJ1-5; tentatively, D is TRBD1 (5 bases). V was shortened by 3 bases and J by 6 bases, with 15 bases between the two germline ends. This CDR3 has 15 amino acids. Germline values: CDR1 KGHSH, CDR2 LQKENI. The CDR3 sequence: CASSPTADPSQPQHF. The DNA of the CDR3 is TGTGCCAGCTCACCGACAGCAGATCCAAGTCAGCCCCAGCATTTT.

The rearrangement uses TRBV10-3 and TRBJ2-5; the match to TRBD2 covers 8 bases. From germline, CDR1 is ENHRY and CDR2 SYGVKD. Trimming took 2 bases from V and 4 from J; bases not matched to a gene: 6. The CDR3 is 15 amino acids. In DNA form, the CDR3 reads TGTGCCATCAGTGAGAAGCACGCGGGGGGAGAGACCCAGTACTTC. This encodes CAISEKHAGGETQYF.

Here the CDR3 DNA reads TGTGCCAGCAGTAGCGGGAGGGCGAATGAGCAGTTCTTC. This gives the protein CASSSGRANEQFF. V and J are TRBV25-1 and TRBJ2-1, with 10 bases that match TRBD2. This CDR3 spans 13 amino acids. Germline trimming cut 5 bases from V and 7 bases from J; bases unmatched to any gene: 2. Germline lookup yields CDR1 MGHDK and CDR2 SYGVNS.

To note about this clone: The same CDR3 arises from other DNA sequences in this sample as well. The chain carries TRBV6-5 and TRBJ2-7; 10 bases match TRBD1. The CDR3 runs to 14 residues. Looked up from germline, CDR1 is MNHEY and CDR2 is SVGAGI. J lost 4 bases, V lost 6 bases, and 6 bases had no gene match. The CDR3 reads CASSYRDRGYEQYF. CDR3 bases: TGTGCCAGCAGCTATAGGGACAGGGGTTACGAGCAGTACTTC.

In DNA form, the CDR3 reads TGTGCCAGCCGCCACAGGGCTAGCGAGATGGGAGAGACCCAGTACTTC. Translation: CASRHRASEMGETQYF. The rearrangement links TRBV18 to TRBJ2-5, with D possibly being TRBD1 or TRBD2 (6 bases each). The CDR3 spans 16 residues. Germline assignment: CDR1 KGHSH and CDR2 LQKENI. Trimming left V 8 bases short and J 4 bases short, with 23 bases between.

The chain has TRBV19 and TRBJ2-2; TRBD2 agrees at 10 bases. CDR3 length: 14 amino acids. Germline CDR1 LNHDA, CDR2 SQIVND (reference sequence). The V and J ends lost 10 bases and 4 bases, in that order; junction bases with no gene match: 6. This CDR3 is CATLAGGSTGELFF. As DNA, the CDR3 is TGTGCCACCTTAGCGGGAGGCAGCACCGGGGAGCTGTTTTTT.

V and J are TRBV27 and TRBJ2-5; 11 nucleotides agree with TRBD1. The CDR3 totals 14 residues. The V and J ends lost 10 bases and 1 base, in that order; junction bases with no gene match: 5. From germline, CDR1 is MNHEY and CDR2 SMNVEV (reference sequence). The DNA for the CDR3 is TGTGCCACGCGGACAGGGGGCTCCCAAGAGACCCAGTACTTC. Residues: CATRTGGSQETQYF.

The V and J genes are TRBV21-1 and TRBJ2-5; the table's D call of TRBD2 was not tested on the DNA. With the DNA end fitting TRBJ2-7 better, the J assignment may be wrong. TRBV21-1 is a pseudogene. The CDR3 runs to 12 residues. CDR3 residues: CASPTETYEQYF. CDR3 in DNA: TGTGCCAGCCCCACTGAAACCTACGAGCAGTACTTC.

The J gene is TRBJ1-2, the V gene TRBV11-3, with TRBD1 matching 8 bases. V dropped 1 base and J dropped 0; count of bases not matched to a gene: 4. This CDR3 contains 16 residues. Germline CDR1 is SGHNT and CDR2 is YENEEA. The CDR3 spells CASSLVGTGANYGYTF. Here the CDR3 DNA reads TGTGCCAGCAGCTTAGTTGGGACAGGAGCTAACTATGGCTACACCTTC.

The rearrangement uses TRBV19 and TRBJ2-3; tentative D call: TRBD2 (6 bases). This CDR3 region has 13 residues. Between the trimmed V and J ends, which lost 9 bases and 0 bases, there was a span of 10 bases. Germline CDR1 reads LNHDA; CDR2 reads SQIVND (reference sequence). The DNA of the CDR3 is TGTGCCAGCCGGCGGGGTAGCACAGATACGCAGTATTTT. This codes for CASRRGSTDTQYF. The full variable domain, in which reference TRBV19 and TRBJ2-3 provide the parts outside the CDR3, is DGGITQSPKYLFRKEGQNVTLSCEQNLNHDAMYWYRQDPGQGLRLIYYSQIVNDFQKGDIAEGYSVSREKKESFPLTVTSAQKNPTAFYLCASRRGSTDTQYFGPGTRLTVL.

This clone was seen more than once but under ten times. The genes are TRBV7-2 and TRBJ1-2; weak D call: TRBD1 (5 bases). Germline V gene data show CDR1 as SGHTA and CDR2 as FQGNSA. The CDR3 extends over 11 amino acids. Trimming shortened V by 5 bases and J by 8 bases, and 9 bases separated the two germline ends. The CDR3 sequence: CASSEGEGYTF. The CDR3 region has the DNA TGTGCCAGCAGCGAAGGGGAGGGCTACACCTTC.

This clone was detected once. The chain uses TRBV5-4 and TRBJ1-1; unclear D gene. V dropped 0 bases and J dropped 1 base, with 13 bases sitting between them. In germline, CDR1 is SGHNT, CDR2 YYREEE (reference sequence). This CDR3 contains 16 residues. The CDR3 sequence: CASSLGRGPPNTEAFF. DNA of the CDR3: TGTGCCAGCAGCTTGGGGCGAGGGCCTCCGAACACTGAAGCTTTCTTT.

The V and J genes are TRBV4-2 and TRBJ2-4, with 8 bases identical to TRBD2. The CDR3 has 17 residues. V gave up 0 bases and J gave up 1 base; unmatched junction bases: 5. Germline-derived CDR1 and CDR2 are LGHNA and YNFKEQ. CDR3 residues: CASSQDPREGAKNIQYF. CDR3 DNA sequence: TGTGCCAGCAGCCAAGATCCCCGGGAGGGGGCCAAAAACATTCAGTACTTC.

The V gene is TRBV5-5, the J gene TRBJ1-4; 8 bases agree with TRBD1. The CDR3 runs 15 residues. Germline V gene lookup returns CDR1 SGHKS and CDR2 YYEKEE (reference sequence). The ends lost 3 bases at V and 4 bases at J; junction bases unmatched: 5. For the CDR3, the DNA is TGTGCCAGCAGCTCCCGACAGGGGTATAATGAAAAACTGTTTTTT. Protein sequence: CASSSRQGYNEKLFF.

The count of this clone is one. This chain connects TRBV2 to TRBJ2-5; D is ambiguous. The germline V gene encodes CDR1 SNHLY and CDR2 FYNNEI. The V end lost 1 base, the J end lost 6 bases, and 18 bases lay between the germline ends. CDR3 length: 16 amino acids. The DNA of the CDR3 is TGTGCCAGCAGTGAAGACCTAGGACGCACCCTGCAGACCCAGTACTTC. This translates into CASSEDLGRTLQTQYF.

The rearrangement uses TRBV11-1 and TRBJ2-1; D gene unclear. The CDR3 runs to 12 residues. Germline V gene sequence: CDR1 SGHAT, CDR2 FQDESV (reference sequence). V shed 10 bases and J shed 5 bases, with 12 bases lying between them. The CDR3 loop is CATVDDNNEQFF. The CDR3 DNA is TGTGCCACCGTCGACGATAACAATGAGCAGTTCTTC.

The chain uses TRBV19 and TRBJ2-1, with D hard to call. Per germline, CDR1 LNHDA and CDR2 SQIVND (reference sequence). Trimming took 3 bases from V and 6 from J, leaving 6 bases between them. CDR3 size: 12 residues. The CDR3 coding sequence is TGTGCCAGTAGTATTGGACGCAATGAGCAGTTCTTC. Residues: CASSIGRNEQFF. The full variable domain, its missing parts supplied by reference TRBV19 and TRBJ2-1, is DGGITQSPKYLFRKEGQNVTLSCEQNLNHDAMYWYRQDPGQGLRLIYYSQIVNDFQKGDIAEGYSVSREKKESFPLTVTSAQKNPTAFYLCASSIGRNEQFFGPGTRLTVL.

The V call is TRBV6-5, the J call TRBJ2-5; the D gene is possibly TRBD2 (5 bases). In germline, CDR1 is MNHEY, CDR2 SVGAGI. Trimming stripped 6 bases from V and 2 bases from J, with 13 bases between. The CDR3 has 14 residues. In nucleotides, the CDR3 is TGTGCCAGCAGCCGCGAGACGGGGCAAGAGACCCAGTACTTC. Its translation is CASSRETGQETQYF.

The chain carries TRBV7-8 and TRBJ2-7; D remains ambiguous. V lost 4 bases and J 0 bases, leaving 16 bases between the germline ends. This CDR3 comprises 16 residues. The germline gives CDR1 SGHVS, CDR2 FQNEAQ. CDR3: CASSSYTGRNSYEQYF. The CDR3 nucleotides are TGTGCCAGCAGCTCCTACACCGGACGGAACTCCTACGAGCAGTACTTC.

This clone was picked up one time. V usage is TRBV29-1 and J usage is TRBJ2-1; weak D call: TRBD2 (5 bases). The CDR3 covers 11 residues. Germline lookup yields CDR1 SQVTM and CDR2 ANQGSEA. The V end was cut by 7 bases, the J end by 8 bases, with 12 bases between. The CDR3 nucleotides read TGCAGCGGGGTCCGAGCGGATGAGCAGTTCTTC. Residues: CSGVRADEQFF.

This rearrangement joins TRBV18 to TRBJ2-5, with a tentative D call TRBD1 (5 bases). The length of the CDR3 is 14 residues. The germline gives CDR1 KGHSH, CDR2 LQKENI. V lost 6 bases to trimming and J lost 5 bases, with 16 bases between them. CDR3 sequence: CASSDSTPWETQYF. The CDR3 bases are TGTGCCAGCTCCGACAGTACCCCTTGGGAGACCCAGTACTTC.

A word on this clone: With a much larger clone just one base away, this may be a read error. The V gene is TRBV2, the J gene TRBJ2-2, with D perhaps being TRBD1 or TRBD2 (5 bases each). CDR1 and CDR2 (germline): SNHLY, FYNNEI. The CDR3 is 15 amino acids. The CDR3 is CASRGTGRNAGELFF. DNA of the CDR3: TGTGCCAGCAGGGGGACCGGAAGGAACGCCGGGGAGCTGTTTTTT.